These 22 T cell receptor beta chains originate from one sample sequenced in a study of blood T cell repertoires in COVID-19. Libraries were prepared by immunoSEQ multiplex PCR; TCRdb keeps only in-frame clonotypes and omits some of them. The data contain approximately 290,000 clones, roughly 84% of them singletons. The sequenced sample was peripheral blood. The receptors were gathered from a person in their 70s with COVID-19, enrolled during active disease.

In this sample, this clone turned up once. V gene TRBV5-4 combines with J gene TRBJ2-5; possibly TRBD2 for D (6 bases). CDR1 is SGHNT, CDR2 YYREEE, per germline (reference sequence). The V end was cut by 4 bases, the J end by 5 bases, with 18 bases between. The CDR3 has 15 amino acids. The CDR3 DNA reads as TGTGCCAGCAGCCCCCGGGACTCGGAAAGGGAGACCCAGTACTTC. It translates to CASSPRDSERETQYF.

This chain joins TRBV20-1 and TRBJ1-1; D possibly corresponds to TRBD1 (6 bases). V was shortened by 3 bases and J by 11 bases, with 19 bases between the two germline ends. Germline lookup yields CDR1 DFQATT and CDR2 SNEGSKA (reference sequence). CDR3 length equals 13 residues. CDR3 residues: CSASRQGLLEAFF. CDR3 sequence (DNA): TGCAGTGCTAGTCGTCAGGGGTTATTAGAGGCTTTCTTT.

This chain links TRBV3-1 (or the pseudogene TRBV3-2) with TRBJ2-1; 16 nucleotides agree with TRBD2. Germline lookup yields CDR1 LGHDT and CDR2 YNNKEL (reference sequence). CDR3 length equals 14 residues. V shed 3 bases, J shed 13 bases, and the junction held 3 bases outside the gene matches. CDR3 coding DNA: TGTGCCAGCAGCCAGGGGACTAGCGGGAGGGCCCAGTTCTTC. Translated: CASSQGTSGRAQFF.

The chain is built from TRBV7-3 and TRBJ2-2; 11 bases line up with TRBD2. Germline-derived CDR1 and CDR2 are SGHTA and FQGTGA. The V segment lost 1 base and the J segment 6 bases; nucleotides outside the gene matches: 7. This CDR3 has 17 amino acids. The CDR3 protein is CASSLSSGGDYPGELFF. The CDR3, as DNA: TGTGCCAGCAGCTTAAGTAGCGGGGGGGATTACCCCGGGGAGCTGTTTTTT.

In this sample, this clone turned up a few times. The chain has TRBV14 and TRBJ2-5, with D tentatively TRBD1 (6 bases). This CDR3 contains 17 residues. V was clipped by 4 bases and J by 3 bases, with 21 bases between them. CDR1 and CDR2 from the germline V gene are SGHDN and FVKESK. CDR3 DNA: TGTGCCAGCAGCCTCCTACCTCAGGGGTCGAGAAAAGAGACCCAGTACTTC. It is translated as CASSLLPQGSRKETQYF.

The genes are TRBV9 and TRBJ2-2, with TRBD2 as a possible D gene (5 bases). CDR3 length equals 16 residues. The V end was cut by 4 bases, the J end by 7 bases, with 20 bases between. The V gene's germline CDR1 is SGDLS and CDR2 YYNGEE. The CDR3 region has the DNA TGTGCCAGCAGCACCCAAACGGGAAACCTTTTCGGGGAGCTGTTTTTT. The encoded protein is CASSTQTGNLFGELFF.

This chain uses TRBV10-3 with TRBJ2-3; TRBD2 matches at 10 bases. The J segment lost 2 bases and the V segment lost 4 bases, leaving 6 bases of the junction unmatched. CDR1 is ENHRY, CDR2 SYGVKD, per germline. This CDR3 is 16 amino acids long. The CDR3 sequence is CAISGLAGGFTDTQYF. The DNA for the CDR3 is TGTGCCATCAGTGGGTTAGCGGGAGGTTTCACAGATACGCAGTATTTT.

Written as DNA, the CDR3 is TGTGCCAGCAGCTTACTCCCCCAGGACAGGGGGCAGGGCGGGGAGCTGTTTTTT. Amino acid sequence: CASSLLPQDRGQGGELFF. The gene calls are TRBV7-3 and TRBJ2-2, with 11 bases aligning to TRBD1. Trimming at V came to 2 bases and at J to 7 bases, leaving 12 bases not matched to a gene. Germline CDR1 reads SGHTA; CDR2 reads FQGTGA. CDR3 length: 18 amino acids.

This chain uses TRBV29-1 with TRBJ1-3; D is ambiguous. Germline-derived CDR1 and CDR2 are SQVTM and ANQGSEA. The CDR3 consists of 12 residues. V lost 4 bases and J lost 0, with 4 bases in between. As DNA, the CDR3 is TGCAGCGTTGCCTACTCTGGAAACACCATATATTTT. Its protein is CSVAYSGNTIYF.

The CDR3 DNA reads TGTGCCAGCAGCTTAGGAGTAAACAGGGGGCCCGGAAACACCATATATTTT. It translates to CASSLGVNRGPGNTIYF. The chain has TRBV13 and TRBJ1-3; 9 positions agree with TRBD1. Germline lookup yields CDR1 PRHDT and CDR2 FYEKMQ (reference sequence). The CDR3 is made up of 17 amino acids. Germline trimming cut 0 bases from V and 4 bases from J; bases unmatched to any gene: 7.

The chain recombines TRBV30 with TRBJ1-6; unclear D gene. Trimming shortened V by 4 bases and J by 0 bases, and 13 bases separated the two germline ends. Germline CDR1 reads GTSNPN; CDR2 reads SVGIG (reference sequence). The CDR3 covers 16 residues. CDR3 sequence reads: CAWNRGGSSYNSPLHF. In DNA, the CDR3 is TGTGCCTGGAATAGAGGCGGCAGCTCCTATAATTCACCCCTCCACTTT.

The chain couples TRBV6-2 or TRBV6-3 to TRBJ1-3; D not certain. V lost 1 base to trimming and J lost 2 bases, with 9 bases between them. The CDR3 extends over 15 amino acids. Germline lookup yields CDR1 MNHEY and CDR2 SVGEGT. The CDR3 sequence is CASSYYPRTGNTIYF. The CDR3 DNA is TGTGCCAGCAGTTACTACCCTAGGACTGGAAACACCATATATTTT.

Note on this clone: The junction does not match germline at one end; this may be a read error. The CDR3 spells CASTLLAGETQYF. CDR3 nucleotides: TGTGCCAGCACTTTACTAGCGGGAGAGACCCAGTACTTC. V is TRBV12-3 or TRBV12-4 and J is TRBJ2-5; 9 bases align to TRBD2. CDR3 length: 13 residues.

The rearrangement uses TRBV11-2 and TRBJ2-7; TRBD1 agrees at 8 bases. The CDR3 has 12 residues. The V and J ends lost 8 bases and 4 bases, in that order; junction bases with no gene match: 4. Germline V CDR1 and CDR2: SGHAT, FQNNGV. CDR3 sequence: CASDTGGYEQYF. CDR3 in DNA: TGTGCCAGCGATACAGGGGGTTACGAGCAGTACTTC.

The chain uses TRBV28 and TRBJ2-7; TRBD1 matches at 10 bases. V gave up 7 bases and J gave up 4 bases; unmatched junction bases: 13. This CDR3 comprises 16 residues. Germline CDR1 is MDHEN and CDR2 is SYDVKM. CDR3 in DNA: TGTGCCAGCATAGACCGCAATGACAGGGGGCGTTACGAGCAGTACTTC. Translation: CASIDRNDRGRYEQYF.

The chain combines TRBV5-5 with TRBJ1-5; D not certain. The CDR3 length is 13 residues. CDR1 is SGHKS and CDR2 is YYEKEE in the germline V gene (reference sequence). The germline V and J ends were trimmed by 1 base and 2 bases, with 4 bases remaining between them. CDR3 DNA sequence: TGTGCCAGCAGCTTGCGAGGCAATCAGCCCCAGCATTTT. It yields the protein CASSLRGNQPQHF.

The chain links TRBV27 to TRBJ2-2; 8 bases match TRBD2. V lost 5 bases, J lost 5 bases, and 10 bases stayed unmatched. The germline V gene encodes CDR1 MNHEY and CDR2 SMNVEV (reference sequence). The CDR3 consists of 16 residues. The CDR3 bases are TGTGCCAGCAGTGCCGAATCGGGGGGGTTTACCGGGGAGCTGTTTTTT. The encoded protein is CASSAESGGFTGELFF.

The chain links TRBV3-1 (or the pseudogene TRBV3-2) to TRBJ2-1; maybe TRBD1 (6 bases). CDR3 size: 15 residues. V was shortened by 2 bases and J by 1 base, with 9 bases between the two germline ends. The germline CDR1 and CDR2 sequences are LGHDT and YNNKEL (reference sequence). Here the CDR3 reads CASSQNRVSYNEQFF. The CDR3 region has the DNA TGTGCCAGCAGCCAAAACAGGGTATCCTACAATGAGCAGTTCTTC.

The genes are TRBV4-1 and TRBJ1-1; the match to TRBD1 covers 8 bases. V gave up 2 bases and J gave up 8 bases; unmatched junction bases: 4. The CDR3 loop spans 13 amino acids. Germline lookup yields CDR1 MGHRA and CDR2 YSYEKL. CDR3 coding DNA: TGCGCCAGCAGCCAATCCTGGACAGGGGAAGCTTTCTTT. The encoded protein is CASSQSWTGEAFF.

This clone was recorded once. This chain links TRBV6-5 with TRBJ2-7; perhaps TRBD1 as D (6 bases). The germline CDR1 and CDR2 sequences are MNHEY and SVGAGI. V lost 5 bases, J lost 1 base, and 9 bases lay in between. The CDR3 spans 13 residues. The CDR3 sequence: CASSQQGSYEQYF. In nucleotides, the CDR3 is TGTGCCAGCAGTCAACAGGGATCCTACGAGCAGTACTTC.

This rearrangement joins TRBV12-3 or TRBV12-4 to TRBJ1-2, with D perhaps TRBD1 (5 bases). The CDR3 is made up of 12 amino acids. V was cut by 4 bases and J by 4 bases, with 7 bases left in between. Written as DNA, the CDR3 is TGTGCCAGCAGTTCGGGACTCTATGGCTACACCTTC. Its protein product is CASSSGLYGYTF.

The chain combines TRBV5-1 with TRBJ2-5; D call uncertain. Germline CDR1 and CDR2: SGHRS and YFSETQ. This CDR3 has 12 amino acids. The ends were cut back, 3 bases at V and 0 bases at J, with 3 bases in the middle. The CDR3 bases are TGCGCCAGCAGCTCTAACCAAGAGACCCAGTACTTC. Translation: CASSSNQETQYF.